A single sample gave rise to the 18 T cell receptor beta chains below, sequenced in a study of blood T cell repertoires in COVID-19. Some clones are missing from TCRdb's copy, which holds only in-frame ones; the method was immunoSEQ multiplex PCR. The data contain tens of thousands of clones, under 85% of them singletons. Specimen: peripheral blood. Source of these receptors: a man between 70 and 80 years old with acute or convalescent COVID-19.

The chain combines TRBV12-3 or TRBV12-4 with TRBJ2-1, with a possible D match to TRBD1 (5 bases). Trimming cost V 4 bases and J 6 bases, with 7 bases left between them. CDR3 size: 12 residues. The CDR3 DNA sequence: TGTGCCAGCAGTTGGGGCGGCAATGAGCAGTTCTTC. It is translated as CASSWGGNEQFF.

This chain joins TRBV11-2 and TRBJ1-1; 8 bases map to TRBD1. The CDR3 sequence is 17 residues long. J gave up 5 bases and V 7 bases, and 18 bases lay outside the gene matches. Per germline, CDR1 SGHAT and CDR2 FQNNGV. CDR3 in DNA: TGTGCCAGCACGCAAGGAGACAGGGGATTCAGTTTTACTGAAGCTTTCTTT. Translation: CASTQGDRGFSFTEAFF.

This clone has just a few counts. The chain uses TRBV18 and TRBJ1-5; maybe TRBD1 (5 bases). The ends were cut back, 3 bases at V and 1 base at J, with 22 bases in the middle. Germline lookup yields CDR1 KGHSH and CDR2 LQKENI. The CDR3 runs to 19 residues. The CDR3, as DNA: TGTGCCAGCTCACCCTCCCGGGCCCAGGGCGAGATAAGCAATCAGCCCCAGCATTTT. Translating gives CASSPSRAQGEISNQPQHF.

The CDR3 reads CASSVGSPTGAQYF. The CDR3 bases are TGCGCCAGCAGTGTCGGCTCGCCAACAGGAGCCCAGTACTTC. This chain links TRBV10-1 with TRBJ2-5; D perhaps matches TRBD1 (5 bases). Trimming took 4 bases from V and 9 from J, leaving 18 bases between them. The germline gives CDR1 WNHNN, CDR2 SYGVQD (reference sequence). CDR3 size: 14 residues.

This clone has only a few counts. The chain links TRBV10-3 to TRBJ2-2; D is perhaps TRBD1 (5 bases). The CDR3 runs 14 residues. Germline V gene data show CDR1 as ENHRY and CDR2 as SYGVKD. V was clipped by 2 bases and J by 6 bases, with 10 bases between them. The CDR3 loop is CAISEPQGAGELFF. CDR3 DNA: TGTGCCATCAGTGAGCCCCAGGGTGCCGGGGAGCTGTTTTTT.

The chain is built from TRBV12-1 and TRBJ2-7; the table's D gene call, TRBD2, was not cross checked with the DNA. TRBV12-1 is listed as a pseudogene. This CDR3 region has 12 residues. The CDR3 region is CASSSFSDEQYV. Written as DNA, the CDR3 is TGTGCCAGCAGCTCCTTTTCCGACGAGCAGTACGTC.

The sample holds a few counts of this clone. The rearrangement links TRBV10-3 to TRBJ2-7; D is ambiguous. Per germline, CDR1 ENHRY and CDR2 SYGVKD. The CDR3 consists of 11 residues. The V gene lost 6 bases and the J gene lost 5 bases, with 8 bases spanning the gap. The CDR3 region has the DNA TGTGCCATCAGCCCCAGTCACGAGCAGTACTTC. Translated, it gives CAISPSHEQYF.

This chain uses TRBV28 with TRBJ1-1, with D tentatively TRBD1 (6 bases). The CDR3 runs 15 residues. Trimming took 3 bases from V and 0 from J, leaving 11 bases between them. From germline, CDR1 is MDHEN and CDR2 SYDVKM. The CDR3 DNA is TGTGCCAGCAGTTTTGCCTCAGGGGTGAACACTGAAGCTTTCTTT. Protein sequence: CASSFASGVNTEAFF.

This clone showed up just once. The chain combines TRBV7-6 with TRBJ2-3, with D perhaps matching TRBD1 (6 bases). The CDR3 loop spans 12 amino acids. The germline V and J ends were trimmed by 0 bases and 8 bases, with 6 bases remaining between them. Germline V CDR1 and CDR2: SGHVS, FNYEAQ. The DNA of the CDR3 is TGTGCCAGCAGCTTAGCACAGGGTACGCAGTATTTT. Its protein product is CASSLAQGTQYF.

The table lists this clone with a count of one. This sequence joins TRBV5-1 and TRBJ2-2; 7 bases line up with TRBD1. The junction had 9 bases not matched to a gene; V was cut back by 4 bases and J by 6 bases. CDR3 length equals 15 residues. CDR1 and CDR2 from the germline V gene are SGHRS and YFSETQ. The CDR3: CASSADRVRSGELFF. The CDR3 region has the DNA TGCGCCAGCAGCGCCGACAGGGTTCGATCCGGGGAGCTGTTTTTT.

The chain has TRBV6-5 and TRBJ1-2; tentatively, D is TRBD1 (6 bases). The germline V gene has CDR1 MNHEY and CDR2 SVGAGI. The CDR3 is 14 amino acids. With 7 bases removed from V and 1 base from J, the gap between germline ends came to 13 bases. The CDR3 reads CASTRGGFNYGYTF. The CDR3 DNA reads as TGTGCCAGCACGCGAGGGGGTTTTAACTATGGCTACACCTTC.

This clone was detected a few times. The J gene is TRBJ2-3, the V gene TRBV18, with 7 bases aligning to TRBD1. The CDR3 length is 16 residues. With 2 bases clipped from V and 1 base from J, the junction kept 6 bases outside the gene matches. Germline CDR1 and CDR2: KGHSH and LQKENI. For the CDR3, the DNA is TGTGCCAGCTCACCAAGACAGGGTAGGGGCACAGATACGCAGTATTTT. This encodes CASSPRQGRGTDTQYF.

The chain has TRBV2 and TRBJ2-3; 11 nucleotides match TRBD2. The germline gives CDR1 SNHLY, CDR2 FYNNEI. This CDR3 has 17 amino acids. J lost 1 base, V lost 6 bases, and 9 bases had no gene match. The CDR3 nucleotides are TGTGCCAGCAGGGAGACTCTAGCGGGGGGTCGCACAGATACGCAGTATTTT. Its protein product is CASRETLAGGRTDTQYF.

V gene TRBV3-1 (or the pseudogene TRBV3-2) combines with J gene TRBJ1-4; 7 bases map to TRBD1. The CDR3 has 14 residues. V gave up 3 bases and J gave up 4 bases; unmatched junction bases: 2. The germline V gene has CDR1 LGHDT and CDR2 YNNKEL (reference sequence). The CDR3 is CASSQGDSNEKLFF. Here the CDR3 DNA reads TGTGCCAGCAGCCAGGGGGACAGTAATGAAAAACTGTTTTTT.

In its sample, this clone was seen a few times. This rearrangement joins TRBV19 to TRBJ1-5, with a weak D call TRBD1 (5 bases). Trimming left V 5 bases short and J 6 bases short, with 14 bases between. Germline lookup yields CDR1 LNHDA and CDR2 SQIVND (reference sequence). The CDR3 is made up of 14 amino acids. This CDR3 is CASSPPGGSQPQHF. The CDR3 nucleotides are TGTGCCAGTAGTCCCCCGGGGGGAAGTCAGCCCCAGCATTTT.

V usage is TRBV6-1 and J usage is TRBJ2-4; 7 bases line up with TRBD2. Looked up from germline, CDR1 is MNHNS and CDR2 is SASEGT. Trimming at V came to 7 bases and at J to 6 bases, leaving 12 bases not matched to a gene. The CDR3 is 15 amino acids. CDR3: CASTHVRGGGNIQYF. For the CDR3, the DNA is TGTGCCAGCACCCATGTGAGGGGCGGGGGAAACATTCAGTACTTC.

This chain joins TRBV5-1 and TRBJ1-2; possible D gene TRBD1, 6 bases. V was cut by 4 bases and J by 1 base, with 23 bases left in between. Germline V CDR1 and CDR2: SGHRS, YFSETQ. This CDR3 region has 18 residues. This chain's CDR3 is CASSEDRHPTNYNYGYTF. Written as DNA, the CDR3 is TGCGCCAGCAGCGAAGACAGGCACCCTACGAATTATAACTATGGCTACACCTTC.

This chain joins TRBV10-1 and TRBJ2-7, with D perhaps matching TRBD2 (5 bases). Trimming cost V 5 bases and J 0 bases, with 8 bases left between them. The CDR3 consists of 13 residues. The germline CDR1 and CDR2 sequences are WNHNN and SYGVQD (reference sequence). This CDR3 is CASSPGSSYEQYF. The DNA for the CDR3 is TGCGCCAGCAGTCCGGGGAGCTCCTACGAGCAGTACTTC.